The source of this T cell receptor beta chain is a study of early T cells in non-severe SARS-CoV-2 infection. TCRdb processed the 5' RACE reads anew with MiXCR; each CDR3 protein has one entry. The sample records fewer than 80,000 distinct CDR3 sequences, roughly a tenth being singletons. Germline V CDR1 and CDR2: MNHEY, SVGEGT. The CDR3 extends over 14 amino acids. Trimming removed 6 bases from V and 6 bases from J, with 18 bases in between. Study conclusions and caveats: Private and CD4 specificities were missed by VDJdb matching, which favored anti-spike CD8 responses.

This clonotype was seen more than once but under ten times. Antigen: not known. The sequence derives from an adult who was a healthcare worker with PCR-confirmed SARS-CoV-2 infection or an uninfected control (not recorded which). The sample consisted of whole blood. The chain has TRBV6-2 or TRBV6-3 and TRBJ2-7; D unclear. The CDR3 DNA reads as TGTGCCAGCAGCCTCGAGGCGACATGGGCCGAGCAGTACTTC. Amino acids: CASSLEATWAEQYF.